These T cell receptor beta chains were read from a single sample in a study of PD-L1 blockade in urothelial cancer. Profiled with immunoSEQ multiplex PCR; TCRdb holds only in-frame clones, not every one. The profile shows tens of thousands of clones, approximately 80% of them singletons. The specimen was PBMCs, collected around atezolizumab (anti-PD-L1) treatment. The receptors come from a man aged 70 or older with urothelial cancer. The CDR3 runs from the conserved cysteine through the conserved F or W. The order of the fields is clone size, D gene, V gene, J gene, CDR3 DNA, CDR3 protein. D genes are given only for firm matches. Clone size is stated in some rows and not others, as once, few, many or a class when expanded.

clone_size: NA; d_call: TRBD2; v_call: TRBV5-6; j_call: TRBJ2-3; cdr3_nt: TGTGCCAGCAGCTTACTAGCGGGAGAGGGTGATACGCAGTATTTT; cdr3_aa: CASSLLAGEGDTQYF
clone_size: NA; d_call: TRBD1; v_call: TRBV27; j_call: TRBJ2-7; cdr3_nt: TGTGCCAGCAGCCGAGACGGGACAGGGGTTTACGAGCAGTACTTC; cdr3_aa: CASSRDGTGVYEQYF
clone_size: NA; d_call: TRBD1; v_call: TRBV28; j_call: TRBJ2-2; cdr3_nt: TGTGCCAGCAGGCTTACAGGGGCCGGGGAGCTGTTTTTT; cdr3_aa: CASRLTGAGELFF
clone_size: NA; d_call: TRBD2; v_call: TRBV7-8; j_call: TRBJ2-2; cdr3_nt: TGTGCCAGCAGCCTGGGATGGGGGGGAACCGGGGAGCTGTTTTTT; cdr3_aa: CASSLGWGGTGELFF
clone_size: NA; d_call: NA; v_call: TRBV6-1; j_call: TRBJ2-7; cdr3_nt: TGTGCCAGCAGGTTCGGCCTTGAGAGGGAGCAGTACTTC; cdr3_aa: CASRFGLEREQYF
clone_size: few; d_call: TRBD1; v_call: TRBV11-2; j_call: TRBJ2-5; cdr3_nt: TGTGCCAGCAGCCGTACCGGACAGGGCGAGACCCAGTACTTC; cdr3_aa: CASSRTGQGETQYF
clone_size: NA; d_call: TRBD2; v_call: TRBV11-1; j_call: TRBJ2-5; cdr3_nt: TGTGCCAGCAGCTTCTCGTCTAGCGGAGCTGGAGGGACCCAGTACTTC; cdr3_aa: CASSFSSSGAGGTQYF
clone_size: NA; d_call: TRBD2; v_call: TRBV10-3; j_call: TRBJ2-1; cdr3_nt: TGTGCCATAAGACTAGCGGGAGGGAACAATGAGCAGTTCTTC; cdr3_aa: CAIRLAGGNNEQFF
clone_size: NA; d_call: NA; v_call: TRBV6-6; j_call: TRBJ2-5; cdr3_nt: TGTGCCAGCAGCCTCAGACTAATGGAGACCCAGTACTTC; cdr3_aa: CASSLRLMETQYF
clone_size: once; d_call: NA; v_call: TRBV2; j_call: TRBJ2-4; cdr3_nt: TGTGCCAGCGGGACACATGAAGCCAAAAACATTCAGTACTTC; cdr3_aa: CASGTHEAKNIQYF
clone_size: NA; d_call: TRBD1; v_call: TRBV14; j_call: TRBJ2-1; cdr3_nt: TGTGCCAGCAGCCTCGGGACAGGTATAGGTGAGCAGTTCTTC; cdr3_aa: CASSLGTGIGEQFF